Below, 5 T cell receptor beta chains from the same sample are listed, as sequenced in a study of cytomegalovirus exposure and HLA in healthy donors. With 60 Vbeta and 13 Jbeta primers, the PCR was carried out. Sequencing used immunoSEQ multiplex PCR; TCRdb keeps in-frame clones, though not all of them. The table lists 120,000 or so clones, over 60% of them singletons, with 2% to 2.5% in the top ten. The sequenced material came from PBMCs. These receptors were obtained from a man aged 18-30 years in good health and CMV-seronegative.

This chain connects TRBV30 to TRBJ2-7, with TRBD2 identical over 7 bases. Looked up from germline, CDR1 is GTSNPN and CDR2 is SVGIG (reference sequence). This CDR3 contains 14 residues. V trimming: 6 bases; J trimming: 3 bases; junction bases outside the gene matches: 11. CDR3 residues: CACPRGGSYYEQYF. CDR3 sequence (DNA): TGTGCCTGTCCGCGGGGAGGGTCGTACTACGAGCAGTACTTC.

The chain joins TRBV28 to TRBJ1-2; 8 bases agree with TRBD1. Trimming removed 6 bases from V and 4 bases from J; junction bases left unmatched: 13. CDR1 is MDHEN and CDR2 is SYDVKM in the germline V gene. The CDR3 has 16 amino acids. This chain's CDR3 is CASSLAGQGRGYGYTF. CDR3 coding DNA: TGTGCCAGCAGCCTAGCCGGACAGGGACGGGGCTATGGCTACACCTTC.

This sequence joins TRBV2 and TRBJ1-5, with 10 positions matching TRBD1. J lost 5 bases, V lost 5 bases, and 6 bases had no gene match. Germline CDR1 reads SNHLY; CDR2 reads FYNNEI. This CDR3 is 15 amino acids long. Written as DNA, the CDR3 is TGTGCCAGCAGTTTTGCCGGGACAGGGGATCAGCCCCAGCATTTT. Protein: CASSFAGTGDQPQHF.

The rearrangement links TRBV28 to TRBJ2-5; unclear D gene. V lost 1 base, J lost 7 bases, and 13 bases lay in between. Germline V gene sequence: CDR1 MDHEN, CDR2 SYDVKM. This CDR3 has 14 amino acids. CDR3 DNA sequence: TGTGCCAGCAGTTTATCCTTTGGCCGAGGGACCCAGTACTTC. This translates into CASSLSFGRGTQYF. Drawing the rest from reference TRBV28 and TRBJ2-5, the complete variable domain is DVKVTQSSRYLVKRTGEKVFLECVQDMDHENMFWYRQDPGLGLRLIYFSYDVKMKEKGDIPEGYSVSREKKERFSLILESASTNQTSMYLCASSLSFGRGTQYFGPGTRLLVL.

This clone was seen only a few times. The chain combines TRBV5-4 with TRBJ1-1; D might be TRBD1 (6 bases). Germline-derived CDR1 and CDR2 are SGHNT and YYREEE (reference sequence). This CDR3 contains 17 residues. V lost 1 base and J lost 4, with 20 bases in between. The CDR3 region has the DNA TGTGCCAGCAGCTTGACCGCTATCGGGGGGGCGGCCACTGAAGCTTTCTTT. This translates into CASSLTAIGGAATEAFF. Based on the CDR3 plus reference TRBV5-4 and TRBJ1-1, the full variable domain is ETGVTQSPTHLIKTRGQQVTLRCSSQSGHNTVSWYQQALGQGPQFIFQYYREEENGRGNFPPRFSGLQFPNYSSELNVNALELDDSALYLCASSLTAIGGAATEAFFGQGTRLTVV.